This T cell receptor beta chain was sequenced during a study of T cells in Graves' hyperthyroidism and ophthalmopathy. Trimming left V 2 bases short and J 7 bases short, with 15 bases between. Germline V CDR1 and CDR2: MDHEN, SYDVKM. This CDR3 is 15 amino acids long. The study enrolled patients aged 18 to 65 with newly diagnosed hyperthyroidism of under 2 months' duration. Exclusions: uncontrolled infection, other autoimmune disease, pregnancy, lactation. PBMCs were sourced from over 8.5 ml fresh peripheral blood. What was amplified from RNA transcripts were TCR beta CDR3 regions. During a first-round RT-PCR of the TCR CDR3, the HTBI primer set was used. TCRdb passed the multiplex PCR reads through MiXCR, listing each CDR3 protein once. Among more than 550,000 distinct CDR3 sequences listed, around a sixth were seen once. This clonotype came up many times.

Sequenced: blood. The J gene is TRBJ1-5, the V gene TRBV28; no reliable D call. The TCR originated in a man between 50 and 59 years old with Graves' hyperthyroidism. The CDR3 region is CASSLGYGGGQPQHF. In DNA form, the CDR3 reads TGTGCCAGCAGTTTAGGTTACGGAGGTGGGCAGCCCCAGCATTTT.